The rows below give T cell receptor beta chains drawn from one sample of a study of cytomegalovirus exposure and HLA in healthy donors. Assay: immunoSEQ multiplex PCR; the TCRdb copy retains only in-frame clones and omits some. The repertoire holds about 200,000 clones, roughly 80% seen once, with 3.8% in the top ten. The sample comprised PBMCs. All receptors come from a male donor in good health and CMV-seronegative. Each CDR3 is given with its conserved first and last residue. Each record gives: CDR3 DNA, CDR3 protein, D gene, clone size, V gene, J gene. D genes are given only for firm matches. Expanded clones are given a class, and other clones once, few, many or no size at all.

TGTGCCAGCAGCTCGGGAGAGTCTTCCTACGAGCAGTACTTC	CASSSGESSYEQYF	-	-	TRBV5-6	TRBJ2-7
TGCGCCAGCAGCCATCTGGGATCGGGGATAATTCAAAAACTGTTTTTT	CASSHLGSGIIQKLFF	-	many	TRBV4-1	TRBJ1-4
TGTTCCAGCAGCTTAGTTGGCGGGACGCTTTACAATGAGCAGTTCTTC	CSSSLVGGTLYNEQFF	-	-	TRBV7-9	TRBJ2-1
TGTGCCAGCAGCCTGGGGGGGTTGAGGGAGCAGTACTTC	CASSLGGLREQYF	TRBD2	-	TRBV7-2	TRBJ2-7
TGTGCCAGTAAGGCAGGCTTATCCACCGGGGAGCTGTTTTTT	CASKAGLSTGELFF	-	-	TRBV19	TRBJ2-2
TGTGCCAGCAGCGCTAGCGGGAGGTACAATGAGCAGTTCTTC	CASSASGRYNEQFF	TRBD2	-	TRBV11-3	TRBJ2-1
TGTGCCAGCAGCGCGGACACTAACACTGAAGCTTTCTTT	CASSADTNTEAFF	-	few	TRBV9	TRBJ1-1
TGTGCCAGCAGCCGGTCGTTAGCGAGTGAGCAGTTCTTC	CASSRSLASEQFF	-	-	TRBV5-4	TRBJ2-1
TGTGCCAGCTCACCACCGTCTAGCGGGCGGAGGGGCAATGAGCAGTTCTTC	CASSPPSSGRRGNEQFF	TRBD2	-	TRBV18	TRBJ2-1
TGTGCCAGCAGTAGGGACAGTGGGTATGGCTACACCTTC	CASSRDSGYGYTF	TRBD1	-	TRBV6-5	TRBJ1-2
TGTGCCAGCAGCCACAACTCCGGGACAGGGTTCTACGAGCAGTACTTC	CASSHNSGTGFYEQYF	TRBD1	few	TRBV4-2	TRBJ2-7
TGTGCCAGCAGCGTGCTAGCGGGAGGGATAATGGACGAGCAGTACTTC	CASSVLAGGIMDEQYF	TRBD2	-	TRBV7-6	TRBJ2-7
TGCGCCAGCAGCTTAACGACTAGCGGGAGGGATACGCAGTATTTT	CASSLTTSGRDTQYF	TRBD2	-	TRBV5-1	TRBJ2-3
TGTGCCAGCAGTCGACAGGGCGACGAGCAGTACTTC	CASSRQGDEQYF	TRBD1	-	TRBV2	TRBJ2-7
TGTGCCAGTAGTCCGGTTGGAGGGATCTACGAGCAGTACTTC	CASSPVGGIYEQYF	-	-	TRBV19	TRBJ2-7
TGTGCCAGCAGTGGCGAAGGGAGTCAGCCCCAGCATTTT	CASSGEGSQPQHF	-	-	TRBV2	TRBJ1-5
TGTGCCAGCCCGGACTCGAACACCGGGGAGCTGTTTTTT	CASPDSNTGELFF	-	-	TRBV6-1	TRBJ2-2
TGTGCTAGTGGTTTCGGAGGCAATCAGCCCCAGCATTTT	CASGFGGNQPQHF	-	-	TRBV12-5	TRBJ1-5
TGTGCCAGCAGTCCGAACCAGGGGCCTGCCTATGGCTACACCTTC	CASSPNQGPAYGYTF	-	-	TRBV28	TRBJ1-2